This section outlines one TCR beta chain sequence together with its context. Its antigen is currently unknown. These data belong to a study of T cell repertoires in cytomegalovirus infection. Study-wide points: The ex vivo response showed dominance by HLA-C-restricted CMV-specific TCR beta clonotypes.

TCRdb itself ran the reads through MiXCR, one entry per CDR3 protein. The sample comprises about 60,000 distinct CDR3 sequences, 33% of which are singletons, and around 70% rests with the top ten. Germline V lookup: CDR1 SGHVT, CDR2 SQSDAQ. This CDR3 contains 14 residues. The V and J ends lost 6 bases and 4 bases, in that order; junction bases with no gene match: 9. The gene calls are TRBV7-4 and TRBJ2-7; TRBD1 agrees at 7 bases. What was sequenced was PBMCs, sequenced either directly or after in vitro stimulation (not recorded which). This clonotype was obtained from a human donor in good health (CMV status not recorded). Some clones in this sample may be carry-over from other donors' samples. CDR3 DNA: TGTGCCAGCAGTATAAACAGGGGTAATTACGAGCAGTACTTC. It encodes CASSINRGNYEQYF. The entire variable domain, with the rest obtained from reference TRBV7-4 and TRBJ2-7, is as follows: GAGVSQSPRYKVAKRGRDVALRCDSISGHVTLYWYRQTLGQGSEVLTYSQSDAQRDKSGRPSGRFSAERPERSVSTLKIQRTEQGDSAVYLCASSINRGNYEQYFGPGTRLTVT.